What follows are 13 T cell receptor beta chains derived from one specimen sequenced in a study of blood T cells in healthy people across ages. A J-beta primer mix and a sample-barcoded 5' primer were used in a second PCR of roughly 6 to 11 cycles. MiXCR, applied by TCRdb to the 5' RACE reads, yields one record per CDR3 protein. The data contain 850,000 to 1,300,000 distinct CDR3 sequences, 40% to 55% of them singletons. Sequenced: blood. These TCRs come from a woman aged 55-70 years in good health.

CDR3 sequence reads: CASSPGLYGENEQYF. CDR3 DNA sequence: TGTGCCAGCAGTCCAGGCCTATACGGGGAAAATGAGCAGTACTTC. The V call is TRBV12-3 or TRBV12-4, the J call TRBJ2-5; perhaps TRBD2 as D (5 bases). The CDR3 covers 15 residues. V lost 5 bases to trimming and J lost 11 bases, with 24 bases between them.

The CDR3 sequence is CSAIPGQGQETQYF. The CDR3 DNA is TGCAGTGCTATTCCCGGGCAGGGCCAAGAGACCCAGTACTTC. The V gene is TRBV20-1, the J gene TRBJ2-5, with D tentatively TRBD1 (5 bases). Germline CDR1 DFQATT, CDR2 SNEGSKA (reference sequence). The CDR3 spans 14 residues. With 4 bases removed from V and 1 base from J, the gap between germline ends came to 13 bases.

On this clonotype itself: The junction differs from germline at one of its ends, possibly a read error. The gene calls are TRBV12-3 or TRBV12-4 and TRBJ2-3; 9 positions agree with TRBD1. The CDR3 is 14 residues long. The CDR3 DNA reads as TGTGCCAGCAGTTCGACAGGGGGTCGGGATACGGAGTATTTT. It encodes CASSSTGGRDTEYF.

This clonotype was recorded a few times. This chain joins TRBV12-3 or TRBV12-4 and TRBJ2-7, with no clear D. V lost 2 bases, J lost 3 bases, and 8 bases lay in between. This CDR3 region has 13 residues. The CDR3 nucleotides read TGTGCCAGCAGTTTAATCGCCGGCTACGAGCAGTACTTC. Protein product: CASSLIAGYEQYF.

V usage is TRBV20-1 and J usage is TRBJ2-7; 8 bases align to TRBD2. Per germline, CDR1 DFQATT and CDR2 SNEGSKA (reference sequence). J gave up 4 bases and V 3 bases, and 14 bases lay outside the gene matches. The CDR3 sequence is 16 residues long. CDR3 protein: CSASAGGFSGIYEQYF. The DNA of the CDR3 is TGCAGTGCTAGTGCGGGGGGATTTAGCGGGATATACGAGCAGTACTTC.

This clonotype was observed a handful of times. V is TRBV12-3 or TRBV12-4 and J is TRBJ2-3; 7 bases align to TRBD1. CDR3 length: 16 residues. After removal of 5 bases from V and 8 bases from J, the junction contained 16 bases not matched to a gene. CDR3 bases: TGTGCCAGCAGTCCCGCCCAAGGGACAGCAAGCAGTACGCAGTATTTT. It is translated as CASSPAQGTASSTQYF.

This clonotype has only a few counts. CDR3 region: CASSLAARGQPQHF. The CDR3 nucleotides read TGTGCCAGCAGCTTAGCGGCCAGGGGCCAGCCCCAGCATTTT. This sequence joins TRBV7-9 and TRBJ1-5, with D maybe TRBD1 (6 bases). Trimming removed 0 bases from V and 7 bases from J, with 10 bases in between. Germline V gene lookup returns CDR1 SEHNR and CDR2 FQNEAQ (reference sequence). The CDR3 spans 14 residues.

The chain carries TRBV3-1 and TRBJ2-7; possibly TRBD1 or TRBD2 for D (5 bases each). The DNA end favors TRBJ2-5, so the J call may be wrong. The CDR3 is 14 amino acids. The germline gives CDR1 LGHDT, CDR2 YNNKEL (reference sequence). The CDR3 DNA sequence: TGTGCCAGCTGTGGGACGCCTCAGGAAGAGACCCAGTACTTC. It translates to CASCGTPQEETQYF.

CDR3 DNA sequence: TGTGCCAGCAGCCTAGAACGTCCCTCGGGAGATTCCTACGAGCAGTACTTC. Translated: CASSLERPSGDSYEQYF. The chain uses TRBV7-7 and TRBJ2-7; D is perhaps TRBD2 (6 bases). Trimming took off 5 bases at V and 1 base at J, with 21 bases between the two ends. The germline CDR1 and CDR2 sequences are SSHAT and FNYEAQ (reference sequence). This CDR3 is built from 17 residues.

V gene TRBV9 combines with J gene TRBJ1-1; D is undetermined. The CDR3 has 18 residues. Germline CDR1 is SGDLS and CDR2 is YYNGEE. V lost 4 bases, J lost 5 bases, and 27 bases lay in between. The CDR3 protein is CASSPQLGTRGVGTEAFF. In nucleotides, the CDR3 is TGTGCCAGCAGCCCCCAGTTGGGCACCCGGGGAGTAGGTACTGAAGCTTTCTTT. Supplemented by reference TRBV9 and TRBJ1-1, the full variable domain reads DSGVTQTPKHLITATGQRVTLRCSPRSGDLSVYWYQQSLDQGLQFLIQYYNGEERAKGNILERFSAQQFPDLHSELNLSSLELGDSALYFCASSPQLGTRGVGTEAFFGQGTRLTVV.

Of note for this clonotype: A read error may account for a junction end that differs from germline. The J gene is TRBJ2-5, the V gene TRBV27, with D perhaps TRBD1 or TRBD2 (6 bases each). This CDR3 is 16 amino acids long. Germline CDR1 and CDR2: MNHEY and SMNVEV (reference sequence). In DNA form, the CDR3 reads TGTGCCGGCAGGCCCTCCTGGGGGGCATGGGAAGAGACCCAGTACTTC. Amino acids: CAGRPSWGAWEETQYF.

The chain recombines TRBV20-1 with TRBJ1-4; the D gene is possibly TRBD1 (6 bases). Per the germline V gene, CDR1 is DFQATT and CDR2 is SNEGSKA (reference sequence). This CDR3 has 13 residues. V lost 0 bases to trimming and J lost 11 bases, with 13 bases between them. The CDR3 DNA is TGCAGTGCTAGAGATCCACAGGGAGGGAAACTGTTTTTT. Amino acids: CSARDPQGGKLFF.

The rearrangement links TRBV5-1 to TRBJ2-5; D is uncertain. Germline V lookup: CDR1 SGHRS, CDR2 YFSETQ. V was pared by 0 bases and J by 1 base, with 7 bases between. The CDR3 has 14 amino acids. CDR3 protein: CASSLEWAQETQYF. In DNA form, the CDR3 reads TGCGCCAGCAGCTTGGAATGGGCCCAAGAGACCCAGTACTTC.